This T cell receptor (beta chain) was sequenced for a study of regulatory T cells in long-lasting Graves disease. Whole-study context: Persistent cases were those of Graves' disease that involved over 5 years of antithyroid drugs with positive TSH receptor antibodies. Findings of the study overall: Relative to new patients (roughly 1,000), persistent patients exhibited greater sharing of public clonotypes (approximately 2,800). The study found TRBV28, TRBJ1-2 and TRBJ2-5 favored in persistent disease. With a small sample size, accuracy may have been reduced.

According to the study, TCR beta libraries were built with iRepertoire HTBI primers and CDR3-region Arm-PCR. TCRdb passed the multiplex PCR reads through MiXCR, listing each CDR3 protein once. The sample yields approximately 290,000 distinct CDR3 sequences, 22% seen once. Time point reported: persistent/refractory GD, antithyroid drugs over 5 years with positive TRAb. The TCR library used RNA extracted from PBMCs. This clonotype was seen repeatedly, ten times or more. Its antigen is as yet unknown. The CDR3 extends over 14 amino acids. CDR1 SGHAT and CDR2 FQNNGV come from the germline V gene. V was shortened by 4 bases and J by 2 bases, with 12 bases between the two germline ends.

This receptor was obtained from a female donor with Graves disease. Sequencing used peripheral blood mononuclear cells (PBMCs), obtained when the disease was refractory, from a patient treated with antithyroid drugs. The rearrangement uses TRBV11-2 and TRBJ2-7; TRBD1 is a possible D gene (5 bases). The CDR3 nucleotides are TGTGCCAGCAGCTCCGCCCAGGGTACCTACGAGCAGTACTTC. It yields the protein CASSSAQGTYEQYF.